This T cell receptor (beta chain) was obtained from a study of metastatic and nonmetastatic thyroid tumors. Study-wide background: Samples came from malignant and benign thyroid patients, and repertoires were compared across blood and tumor or nodule tissue.

Patients had received no treatment of any kind before thyroid surgery. The table lists this clone with many counts. Germline CDR1 and CDR2: SGHAT and FQNNGV. V was trimmed by 5 bases and J by 0 bases, leaving 19 bases between them. This CDR3 contains 17 residues. In the authors' workflow: Building a distant-metastasis classifier for papillary thyroid cancer drew on CDR3 differences across clinicopathological groups. With MiXCR, TCRdb called clones anew from the PCR reads. It is TCRdb's table, rather than the study itself, that gives the V and J calls and clone size. The sample records approximately 21,000 clones, roughly 23% being singletons.

The sample taken for sequencing was blood. This rearrangement joins TRBV11-2 to TRBJ2-5; no clear D. The clonotype originates from a male donor with papillary thyroid cancer or a benign thyroid nodule (not recorded which). Some clones in this sample may be carry-over from other donors' samples. CDR3 in amino acids: CASSRLMRPRYQETQYF. CDR3 coding DNA: TGTGCCAGCAGCCGATTGATGCGGCCTCGATACCAAGAGACCCAGTACTTC.